The 14 T cell receptor beta chains given below trace back to one sample, sequenced in a study of T-cell memory formation after mild COVID-19. TCRdb analysed the 5' RACE reads with MiXCR anew, one entry per CDR3 protein. The sample shows about 57,000 distinct CDR3 sequences, more than 9% of them seen only once. Sequenced material: PBMCs or a T cell subset sorted from them (not recorded which). Every receptor here comes from a man younger than 30 who had mild COVID-19 (a few samples of this study predate the infection). Cell type and time point are not known.

This chain uses TRBV27 with TRBJ1-5, with TRBD1 as a possible D gene (6 bases). The V end lost 5 bases, the J end lost 3 bases, and 17 bases lay between the germline ends. This CDR3 comprises 16 residues. Looked up from germline, CDR1 is MNHEY and CDR2 is SMNVEV (reference sequence). CDR3 sequence: CASSPGTPGNNQPQHF. CDR3 sequence (DNA): TGTGCCAGCAGTCCAGGGACACCAGGGAACAATCAGCCCCAGCATTTT.

The gene calls are TRBV5-1 and TRBJ2-3; 10 bases agree with TRBD1. The CDR3 covers 16 residues. V was clipped by 0 bases and J by 4 bases; unmatched bases: 5. Germline values: CDR1 SGHRS, CDR2 YFSETQ. CDR3 region: CASSLARQGASDTQYF. The CDR3 nucleotides read TGCGCCAGCAGCTTGGCCCGACAGGGGGCATCAGATACGCAGTATTTT. The full variable domain, with the rest looked up from reference TRBV5-1 and TRBJ2-3, is KAGVTQTPRYLIKTRGQQVTLSCSPISGHRSVSWYQQTPGQGLQFLFEYFSETQRNKGNFPGRFSGRQFSNSRSEMNVSTLELGDSALYLCASSLARQGASDTQYFGPGTRLTVL.

At least ten counts were recorded for this clonotype. The V call is TRBV10-3, the J call TRBJ2-3; D is ambiguous. V was clipped by 6 bases and J by 0 bases, with 16 bases between them. Germline CDR1 and CDR2: ENHRY and SYGVKD. This CDR3 comprises 16 residues. The CDR3 spells CAIRGGQSPSTDTQYF. In DNA, the CDR3 is TGTGCCATCAGGGGTGGGCAGTCTCCTAGCACAGATACGCAGTATTTT.

In nucleotides, the CDR3 is TGTGCCAGCAGTTACTGGACACCGGGACAGGGCACTGAGCAGTTCTTC. Translating it yields CASSYWTPGQGTEQFF. The chain joins TRBV6-2 or TRBV6-3 to TRBJ2-1; TRBD1 aligns across 9 bases. This CDR3 spans 16 amino acids. From germline, CDR1 is MNHEY and CDR2 SVGEGT. The junction had 10 bases not matched to a gene; V was cut back by 1 base and J by 9 bases.

This clonotype has a count of ten or more. V gene TRBV7-9 combines with J gene TRBJ2-1; 8 bases agree with TRBD2. The ends lost 4 bases at V and 4 bases at J; junction bases unmatched: 12. CDR1 is SEHNR and CDR2 is FQNEAQ in the germline V gene (reference sequence). This CDR3 spans 17 amino acids. The CDR3 nucleotides are TGTGCCAGCAGCTCCTACGGGGGGGGAGACAGGTACAATGAGCAGTTCTTC. It translates to CASSSYGGGDRYNEQFF. Looking up the rest from reference TRBV7-9 and TRBJ2-1 gives the full variable domain: DTGVSQNPRHKITKRGQNVTFRCDPISEHNRLYWYRQTLGQGPEFLTYFQNEAQLEKSRLLSDRFSAERPKGSFSTLEIQRTEQGDSAMYLCASSSYGGGDRYNEQFFGPGTRLTVL.

Only a few counts were recorded for this clonotype. This chain connects TRBV9 to TRBJ1-6; tentative D call: TRBD1 (6 bases). CDR3 length: 14 amino acids. CDR1 is SGDLS and CDR2 is YYNGEE in the germline V gene. Trimming removed 7 bases from V and 7 bases from J, with 15 bases in between. This CDR3 is CASATGTLNSPLHF. The CDR3 DNA follows: TGTGCCAGCGCTACCGGGACACTAAATTCACCCCTCCACTTT.

In its sample, this clonotype was seen a few times. The gene calls are TRBV6-5 and TRBJ1-5; D unresolved. The germline CDR1 and CDR2 sequences are MNHEY and SVGAGI. This CDR3 spans 15 amino acids. V lost 0 bases and J 11 bases, leaving 17 bases between the germline ends. The CDR3 sequence is CASSYSGPSSTTQHF. The DNA for the CDR3 is TGTGCCAGCAGTTACTCCGGGCCCAGCTCTACCACCCAGCATTTT.

This clonotype was detected only a few times. The chain is built from TRBV20-1 and TRBJ1-5; D is ambiguous. Per the germline V gene, CDR1 is DFQATT and CDR2 is SNEGSKA (reference sequence). The CDR3 is 13 amino acids. Trimming removed 6 bases at V and 1 base at J, with 10 bases between. CDR3 sequence: CSASLGSNQPQHF. The CDR3, as DNA: TGCAGTGCCTCTCTAGGGAGCAATCAGCCCCAGCATTTT.

The J gene is TRBJ1-2, the V gene TRBV7-8; D call uncertain. CDR3 length: 13 amino acids. The V end was cut by 3 bases, the J end by 2 bases, with 7 bases between. The germline CDR1 and CDR2 sequences are SGHVS and FQNEAQ. CDR3 sequence (DNA): TGTGCCAGCAGCTTGAGGGTAAACTATGGCTACACCTTC. Protein sequence: CASSLRVNYGYTF.

This clonotype came up many times. The CDR3 protein is CASSLGFVVNTEAFF. The DNA for the CDR3 is TGCGCCAGCAGCTTGGGCTTCGTTGTGAACACTGAAGCTTTCTTT. The chain uses TRBV5-1 and TRBJ1-1; the D is unclear. This CDR3 contains 15 residues. CDR1 and CDR2 from the germline V gene are SGHRS and YFSETQ. Trimming removed 0 bases from V and 0 bases from J, with 9 bases in between.

The V call is TRBV10-2, the J call TRBJ1-5; the D is unclear. The germline V and J ends were trimmed by 2 bases and 4 bases, with 9 bases remaining between them. The CDR3 is 14 residues long. Per germline, CDR1 WSHSY and CDR2 SAAADI. The CDR3: CASSESHLNQPQHF. CDR3 nucleotides: TGCGCCAGCAGTGAGAGTCACCTTAATCAGCCCCAGCATTTT.

This clonotype has only a few counts. CDR3 amino acids: CASSQGGGVYGYTF. The CDR3, as DNA: TGTGCCAGCAGCCAAGGCGGAGGGGTTTATGGCTACACCTTC. This chain connects TRBV3-1 to TRBJ1-2; D is possibly TRBD1 (5 bases). CDR1 is LGHDT, CDR2 YNNKEL, per germline (reference sequence). The CDR3 is made up of 14 amino acids. Trimming cost V 1 base and J 5 bases, with 11 bases left between them.

This clonotype has just a few counts. The genes are TRBV18 and TRBJ1-2, with TRBD1 as a possible D gene (6 bases). This CDR3 region has 15 residues. The V end lost 2 bases, the J end lost 2 bases, and 12 bases lay between the germline ends. Germline V gives CDR1 KGHSH, CDR2 LQKENI. CDR3: CASSPTGQMNYGYTF. CDR3 in DNA: TGTGCCAGCTCACCAACCGGACAGATGAACTATGGCTACACCTTC.

A few counts support this clonotype. This sequence joins TRBV7-2 and TRBJ2-3; D remains ambiguous. Germline V gives CDR1 SGHTA, CDR2 FQGNSA. V lost 4 bases to trimming and J lost 6 bases, with 8 bases between them. This CDR3 has 12 amino acids. For the CDR3, the DNA is TGTGCCAGCAGCTACCTTAGGGATACGCAGTATTTT. Protein: CASSYLRDTQYF. Filled out from reference TRBV7-2 and TRBJ2-3, the complete variable domain reads GAGVSQSPSNKVTEKGKDVELRCDPISGHTALYWYRQSLGQGLEFLIYFQGNSAPDKSGLPSDRFSAERTGGSVSTLTIQRTQQEDSAVYLCASSYLRDTQYFGPGTRLTVL.